The rows below give T cell receptor beta chains drawn from one sample of a study of T-cell reconstitution after alpha-beta-depleted transplantation in children. TCRdb called the PCR reads again in MiXCR, with one record for every CDR3 protein. The sample has about 540,000 distinct CDR3 sequences; 15% to 20% are singletons. The sequences come from PBMCs from the stem cell graft donor, collected from the stem cell graft. The receptors were sampled from a human donor who donated a stem cell graft to a child with acute lymphoblastic leukemia. CDR3s include the opening cysteine and the closing phenylalanine or tryptophan. Each record gives: CDR3 protein, V gene, J gene, D gene. D genes are given only for firm matches.

CDR3: CASSQSFEGPYEQYF; V: TRBV4-1; J: TRBJ2-7; D: NA
CDR3: CASGPLAGVNGEQYF; V: TRBV5-1; J: TRBJ2-7; D: TRBD2
CDR3: CASSLAVAEQYF; V: TRBV7-9; J: TRBJ2-7; D: NA
CDR3: CASCPPGTSGRPLIYEQYF; V: TRBV2; J: TRBJ2-7; D: TRBD2
CDR3: CASSLSNSGHQGEQFF; V: TRBV5-6; J: TRBJ2-1; D: NA
CDR3: CASSFPSGVYEQYF; V: TRBV28; J: TRBJ2-7; D: NA
CDR3: CASMDTANSPLHF; V: TRBV7-8; J: TRBJ1-6; D: NA
CDR3: CASLGGGITEAFF; V: TRBV27; J: TRBJ1-1; D: NA
CDR3: CASSTLAGGGELFF; V: TRBV7-2; J: TRBJ2-2; D: TRBD2
CDR3: CASKGDGELFF; V: TRBV2; J: TRBJ2-2; D: NA
CDR3: CSVEGGGNTEAFF; V: TRBV29-1; J: TRBJ1-1; D: NA
CDR3: CASSPSGTHNEQFF; V: TRBV5-1; J: TRBJ2-1; D: TRBD2
CDR3: CASSRDSDTQYF; V: TRBV7-9; J: TRBJ2-3; D: NA
CDR3: CASSLQTPSSYGYTF; V: TRBV4-1; J: TRBJ1-2; D: NA
CDR3: CASSSPPRTSTDTQYF; V: TRBV27; J: TRBJ2-3; D: NA
CDR3: CASARDALVNTEAFF; V: TRBV2; J: TRBJ1-1; D: NA
CDR3: CASSIGVNTEAFF; V: TRBV19; J: TRBJ1-1; D: NA
CDR3: CASSGGPSYQETQYF; V: TRBV5-1; J: TRBJ2-5; D: NA
CDR3: CASSHVLGQGTYNEQFF; V: TRBV4-1; J: TRBJ2-1; D: TRBD1
CDR3: CASSRTSETYRSGANVLTF; V: TRBV5-1; J: TRBJ2-6; D: TRBD2
CDR3: CASSSLMGMNTEAFF; V: TRBV7-3; J: TRBJ1-1; D: NA
CDR3: CASRQTSGSLNEQFF; V: TRBV5-1; J: TRBJ2-1; D: TRBD2
CDR3: CSANDRVNQPQHF; V: TRBV20-1; J: TRBJ1-5; D: TRBD1
CDR3: CASSLVRESYEQYF; V: TRBV5-1; J: TRBJ2-7; D: NA
CDR3: CSARGWGKNIQYF; V: TRBV20-1; J: TRBJ2-4; D: NA
CDR3: CAPRQDQETQYF; V: TRBV21-1; J: TRBJ2-5; D: NA
CDR3: CASSWRTSGSGELFF; V: TRBV5-6; J: TRBJ2-2; D: TRBD2
CDR3: CASSNRLAGNEQFF; V: TRBV18; J: TRBJ2-1; D: TRBD2
CDR3: CSAQTGRTNYEQYF; V: TRBV20-1; J: TRBJ2-7; D: TRBD1
CDR3: CAISDTGTGHDEQYF; V: TRBV10-3; J: TRBJ2-7; D: TRBD1
CDR3: CASSTGTGGLYEQYF; V: TRBV6-1; J: TRBJ2-7; D: TRBD1
CDR3: CASSLTAGGRQETQYF; V: TRBV5-1; J: TRBJ2-5; D: TRBD2
CDR3: CASSYRTGSNSPLHF; V: TRBV28; J: TRBJ1-6; D: TRBD1
CDR3: CSARRVGAGELFF; V: TRBV20-1; J: TRBJ2-2; D: NA
CDR3: CSVELRLSGYTF; V: TRBV29-1; J: TRBJ1-2; D: NA
CDR3: CSAREWAPLDNEQFF; V: TRBV20-1; J: TRBJ2-1; D: NA
CDR3: CASSQEAARGDEQFF; V: TRBV3-1; J: TRBJ2-1; D: NA
CDR3: CASSFMGSSYNEQFF; V: TRBV5-1; J: TRBJ2-1; D: NA
CDR3: CASSLSGSDEQFF; V: TRBV5-1; J: TRBJ2-1; D: TRBD2
CDR3: CASSLGSVAPEAKNIQYF; V: TRBV5-5; J: TRBJ2-4; D: NA
CDR3: CASSLGGGANYGYTF; V: TRBV12-3/TRBV12-4; J: TRBJ1-2; D: NA
CDR3: CASSEYTGNYGYTF; V: TRBV25-1; J: TRBJ1-2; D: NA
CDR3: CASSLATASGEVDNEQFF; V: TRBV7-8; J: TRBJ2-1; D: TRBD2
CDR3: CSAQQGIGGYTF; V: TRBV20-1; J: TRBJ1-2; D: TRBD1
CDR3: CASSSRQGTLSGANVLTF; V: TRBV11-1; J: TRBJ2-6; D: TRBD1
CDR3: CASSFGTSETYEQYF; V: TRBV11-1; J: TRBJ2-7; D: TRBD2
CDR3: CASSLGQLAYPGETQYF; V: TRBV7-9; J: TRBJ2-5; D: NA
CDR3: CASSLEVNEQFF; V: TRBV12-3/TRBV12-4; J: TRBJ2-1; D: NA
CDR3: CASTGISSEQFF; V: TRBV12-3/TRBV12-4; J: TRBJ2-1; D: NA
CDR3: CASSQAQRETDTQYF; V: TRBV3-1; J: TRBJ2-3; D: TRBD2
CDR3: CASSFTGTVGDTQYF; V: TRBV7-9; J: TRBJ2-3; D: NA